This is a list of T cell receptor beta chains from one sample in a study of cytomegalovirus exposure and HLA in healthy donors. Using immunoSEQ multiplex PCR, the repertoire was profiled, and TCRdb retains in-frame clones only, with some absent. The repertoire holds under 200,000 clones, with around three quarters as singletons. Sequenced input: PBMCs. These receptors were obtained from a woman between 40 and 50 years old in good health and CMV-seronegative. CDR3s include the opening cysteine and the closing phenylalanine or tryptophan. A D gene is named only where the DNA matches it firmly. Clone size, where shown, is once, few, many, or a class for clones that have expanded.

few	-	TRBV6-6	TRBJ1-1	TGTGCCAGCAGTTACTCGCCAGGGGACACTGAAGCTTTCTTT	CASSYSPGDTEAFF
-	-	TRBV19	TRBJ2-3	TGTGCCAGTAGTAAGCAGGCAAATACGCAGTATTTT	CASSKQANTQYF
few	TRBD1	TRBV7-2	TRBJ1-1	TGTGCCAGCAGGGACAGGGGAAACACTGAAGCTTTCTTT	CASRDRGNTEAFF
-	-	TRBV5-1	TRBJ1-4	TGCGCCAGCAGCTTGACAGGGAATAATGAAAAACTGTTTTTT	CASSLTGNNEKLFF
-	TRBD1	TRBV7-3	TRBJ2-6	TGTGCCAGCAGCTTAAGGGGGGGACAGGGGATATCTGGGGCCAACGTCCTGACTTTC	CASSLRGGQGISGANVLTF
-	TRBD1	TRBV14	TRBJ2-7	TGTGCCAGCAGCCAGCCGGGACAGGGGCTTGTCTGCGAGCAGTACTTC	CASSQPGQGLVCEQYF
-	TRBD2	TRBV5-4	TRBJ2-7	TGTGCCAGCAGCTTGGCCCCGGGACTAGTAAACGAGCAGTACTTC	CASSLAPGLVNEQYF
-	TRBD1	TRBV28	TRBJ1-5	TGTGCCAGCAGGGCGCCGACAGGGGACAATCAGCCCCAGCATTTT	CASRAPTGDNQPQHF
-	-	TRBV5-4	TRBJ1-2	TGTGCCAGCAGCTCACAGGGATTTACCTATGGCTACACCTTC	CASSSQGFTYGYTF
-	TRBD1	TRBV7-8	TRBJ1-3	TGTGCCAGCAGTAAACAGGGGACTGGAAACACCATATATTTT	CASSKQGTGNTIYF
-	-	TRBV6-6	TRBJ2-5	TGTGCCAGCAGTTACCGCGGACAGCAAGAGACCCAGTACTTC	CASSYRGQQETQYF
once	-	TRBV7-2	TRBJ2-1	TGTGCCAGCAGCGGACAGACGTACTCCTACAATGAGCAGTTCTTC	CASSGQTYSYNEQFF
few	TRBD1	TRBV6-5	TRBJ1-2	TGTGCCAGCAGTCCCACAGGGGGCGGCTACACCTTC	CASSPTGGGYTF
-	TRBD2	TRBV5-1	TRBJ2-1	TGCGCCAGCAGCCCAACGGCGGGACTAGGTAGCTCCTACAATGAGCAGTTCTTC	CASSPTAGLGSSYNEQFF
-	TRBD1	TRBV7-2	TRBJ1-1	TGTGCCAGCAGCACGGACAGGGGGAACACTGAAGCTTTCTTT	CASSTDRGNTEAFF
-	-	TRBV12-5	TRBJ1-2	TGTGCTAGTGGTTTGGCCCACGGTTATGGCTACACCTTC	CASGLAHGYGYTF
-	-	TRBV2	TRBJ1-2	TGTGCCAGCAGGGTGGGCAACTATGGCTACACCTTC	CASRVGNYGYTF
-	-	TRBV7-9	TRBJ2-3	TGTGCCAGCAGGTCTACAGGGTGGCGCACAGATACGCAGTATTTT	CASRSTGWRTDTQYF
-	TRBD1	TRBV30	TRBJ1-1	TGTGCCTGCCGACAGGGTGGGCTACAAAACACTGAAGCTTTCTTT	CACRQGGLQNTEAFF
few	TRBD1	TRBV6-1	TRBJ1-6	TGTGCCATAGTCTTAGCCCGACAGGGAGGTGAAGCCCTCCACTTT	CAIVLARQGGEALHF
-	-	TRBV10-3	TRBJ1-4	TGTGCCATCAGTGAGACAGGTCTAGGGCTGTTTTTT	CAISETGLGLFF
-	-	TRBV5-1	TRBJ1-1	TGCGCCAGCAGCCGAGGGGACACGACACTCAAGAACACTGAAGCTTTCTTT	CASSRGDTTLKNTEAFF
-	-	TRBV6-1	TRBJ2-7	TGTGCCACCGCCACTCGGAGACAGAACTACGAGCAGTACTTC	CATATRRQNYEQYF
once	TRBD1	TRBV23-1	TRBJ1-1	TGCGCCAGCAGTCTAAGGTCTATTGGGACAGGGAGATTTAACACTGAAGCTTTCTTT	CASSLRSIGTGRFNTEAFF
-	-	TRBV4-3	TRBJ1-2	TGCGCCAGCAGCCAAGAAGCCGGGGCTAACTATGGCTACACCTTC	CASSQEAGANYGYTF
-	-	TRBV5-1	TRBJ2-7	TGCGCCAGCAGCTCTACCGGGTCCTACGAGCAGTACTTC	CASSSTGSYEQYF
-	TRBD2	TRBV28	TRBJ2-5	TGTGCCAGCAGTTTTCCTAGCGGAGGGGATTACGAGACCCAGTACTTC	CASSFPSGGDYETQYF
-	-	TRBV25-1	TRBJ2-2	TGTGCCAGCAGTCGGACAGCTACGAACACCGGGGAGCTGTTTTTT	CASSRTATNTGELFF
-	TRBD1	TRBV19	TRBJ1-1	TGTGCCAGTACGTTCAGGGGGGAGGACACTGAAGCTTTCTTT	CASTFRGEDTEAFF
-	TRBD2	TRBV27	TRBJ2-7	TGTGCCAGCAGTGCGATCACTAGCGGGAGATACGAGCAGTACTTC	CASSAITSGRYEQYF
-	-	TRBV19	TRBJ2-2	TGTGCCAGTAGTATAGGAGGCGGGGCGAACACCGGGGAGCTGTTTTTT	CASSIGGGANTGELFF
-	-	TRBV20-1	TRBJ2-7	TGCAGTGCTAGAGCCAAATACGAGCAGTACTTC	CSARAKYEQYF
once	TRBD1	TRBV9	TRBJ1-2	TGTGCCAGCAGCGCCTCTCCGGACAGGGGAGAATACTATGGCTACACCTTC	CASSASPDRGEYYGYTF
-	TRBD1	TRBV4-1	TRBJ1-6	TGCGCCAGCAGCCAAGTGGACAGGGGAATGGATAATTCACCCCTCCACTTT	CASSQVDRGMDNSPLHF
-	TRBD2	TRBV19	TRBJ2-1	TGTGCCAGTAGTGCCTACGGGGGGGCCTACAATGAGCAGTTCTTC	CASSAYGGAYNEQFF
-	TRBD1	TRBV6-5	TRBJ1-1	TGTGCCAGCACCCTCGACAGGGTAGTCACTGAAGCTTTCTTT	CASTLDRVVTEAFF
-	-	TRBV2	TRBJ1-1	TGTGCCAGCAGTGTATTAAACTCGAACACTGAAGCTTTCTTT	CASSVLNSNTEAFF
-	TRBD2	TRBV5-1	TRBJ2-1	TGCGCCAGCAGAGAAAGCGGGGGGGCCTATGAGCAGTTCTTC	CASRESGGAYEQFF
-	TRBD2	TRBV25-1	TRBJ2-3	TGTGCCAGCAGTGCCAACCTGACTAGCGGCACAGATACGCAGTATTTT	CASSANLTSGTDTQYF
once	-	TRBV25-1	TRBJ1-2	TGTGCCAGCAGTGACTCGGACATATCAGGCTACACCTTC	CASSDSDISGYTF
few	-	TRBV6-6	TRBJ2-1	TGTGCCAGCAGCCTTGGCCTAGTGATAGCTGAGCAGTTCTTC	CASSLGLVIAEQFF
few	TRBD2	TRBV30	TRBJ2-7	TGTGCCTGGAGTGAGGTAGCGGGGCCGTTCTACGAGCAGTACTTC	CAWSEVAGPFYEQYF
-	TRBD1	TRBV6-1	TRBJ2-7	TGTGCCAGCCGTACCACCGGGACAGGTCACTACGAGCAGTACTTC	CASRTTGTGHYEQYF
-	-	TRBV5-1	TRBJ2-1	TGCGCCAGCAGCGGGGGGGGGCTGGGTCACAATGAGCAGTTCTTC	CASSGGGLGHNEQFF
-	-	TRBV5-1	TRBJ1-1	TGCGCCAGCAGCCAATGGACAAGCCTGAACACTGAAGCTTTCTTT	CASSQWTSLNTEAFF
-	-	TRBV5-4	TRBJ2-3	TGTGCCAGCAGCCCAAAGGTGGGGGGGCCCGCAGATACGCAGTATTTT	CASSPKVGGPADTQYF
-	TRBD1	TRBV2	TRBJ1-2	TGTGCCAGCAGTGGGAGGTCAGGGGGCCATGGCTACACCTTC	CASSGRSGGHGYTF
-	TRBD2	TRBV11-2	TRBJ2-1	TGTGCCAGCAGCTCCCGACTAGCAAGGTACAATGAGCAGTTCTTC	CASSSRLARYNEQFF
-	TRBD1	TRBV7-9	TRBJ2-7	TGTGCCAGCATGGCCGGGACAGTACTCTACGAGCAGTACTTC	CASMAGTVLYEQYF
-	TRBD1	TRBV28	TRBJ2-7	TGTGCCAGCAGTCCCCCCGGGACAGGGGGCGAGCAGTACTTC	CASSPPGTGGEQYF
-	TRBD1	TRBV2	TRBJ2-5	TGTGCCAGCAGTGCGGACAGGGACGAGACCCAGTACTTC	CASSADRDETQYF
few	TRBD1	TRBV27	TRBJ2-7	TGTGCCAGCAGTTTAAGGGCGGGGTGGACAGGGTATGAGCAGTACTTC	CASSLRAGWTGYEQYF
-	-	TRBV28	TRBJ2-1	TGTGCCAGTAGAGAGTGGGAGAATGAGCAGTTCTTC	CASREWENEQFF
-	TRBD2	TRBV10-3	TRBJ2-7	TGTGCCACCGGGAGGGCGAGCGAGCAGTACTTC	CATGRASEQYF
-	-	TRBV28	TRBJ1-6	TGTGCCAGCAGTACACAGGGAGGGTATAATTCACCCCTCCACTTT	CASSTQGGYNSPLHF